This T cell receptor (beta chain) came from a study of T cell responses to AZD1222 COVID-19 vaccine. The method was immunoSEQ multiplex PCR; TCRdb's version includes in-frame clones alone and lacks a portion of them. The sample lists about 120,000 clones; less than 90% were seen once. About this clone: The antigen remains unidentified.

General study results and limits: Repertoire sampling was restricted to post-peak T cell response timepoints. Just a handful of people given AZD1222 tested seropositive at baseline.

The CDR3 covers 15 residues. Germline V gives CDR1 SEHNR, CDR2 FQNEAQ (reference sequence). V was clipped by 5 bases and J by 4 bases; unmatched bases: 9. This clonotype was sampled from an adult in good health. This sequence joins TRBV7-9 and TRBJ1-2; the match to TRBD1 covers 8 bases. The input for sequencing was peripheral blood, taken on day 0 of AZD1222 vaccination. As DNA, the CDR3 is TGTGCCAGCAGCCCGGGACAGGTCGGGAGCTATGGCTACACCTTC. This translates into CASSPGQVGSYGYTF.